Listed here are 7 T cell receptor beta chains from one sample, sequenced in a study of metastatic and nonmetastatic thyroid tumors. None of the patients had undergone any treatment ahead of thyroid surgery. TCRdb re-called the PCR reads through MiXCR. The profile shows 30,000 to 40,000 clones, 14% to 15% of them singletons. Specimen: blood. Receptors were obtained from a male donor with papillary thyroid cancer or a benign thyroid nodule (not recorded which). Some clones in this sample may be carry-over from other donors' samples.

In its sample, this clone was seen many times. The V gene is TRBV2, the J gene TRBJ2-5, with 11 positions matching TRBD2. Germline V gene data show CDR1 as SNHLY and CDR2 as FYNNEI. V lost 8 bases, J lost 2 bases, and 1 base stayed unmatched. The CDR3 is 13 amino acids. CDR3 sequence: CASGTSGQETQYF. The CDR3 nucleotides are TGTGCCAGCGGGACTAGCGGACAAGAGACCCAGTACTTC.

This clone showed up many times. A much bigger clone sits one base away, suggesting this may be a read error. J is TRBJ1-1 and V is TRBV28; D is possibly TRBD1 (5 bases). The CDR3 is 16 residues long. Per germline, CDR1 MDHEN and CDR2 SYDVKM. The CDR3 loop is CASSNQQVGGRTEASF. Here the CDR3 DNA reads TGTGCCAGCAGCAACCAACAGGTGGGGGGTAGGACTGAAGCTTCCTTT.

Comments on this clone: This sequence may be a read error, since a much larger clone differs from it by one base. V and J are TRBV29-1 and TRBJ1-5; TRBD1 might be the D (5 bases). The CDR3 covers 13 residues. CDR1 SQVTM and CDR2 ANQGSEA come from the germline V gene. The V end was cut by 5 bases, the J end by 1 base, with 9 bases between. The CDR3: CSVSDSSNQPQHF. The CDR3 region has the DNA TGCAGCGTTTCAGACAGCAGCAATCAGCCCCAGCATTTT. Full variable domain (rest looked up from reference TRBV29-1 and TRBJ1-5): SAVISQKPSRDICQRGTSLTIQCQVDSQVTMMFWYRQQPGQSLTLIATANQGSEATYESGFVIDKFPISRPNLTFSTLTVSNMSPEDSSIYLCSVSDSSNQPQHFGDGTRLSIL.

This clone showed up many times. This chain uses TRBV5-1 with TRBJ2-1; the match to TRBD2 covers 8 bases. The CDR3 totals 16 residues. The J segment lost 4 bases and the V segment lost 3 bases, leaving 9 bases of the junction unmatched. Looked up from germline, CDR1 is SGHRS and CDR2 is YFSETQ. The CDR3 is CASSWGAPSGYNEQFF. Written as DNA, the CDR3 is TGCGCCAGCAGCTGGGGGGCCCCTAGCGGGTACAATGAGCAGTTCTTC.

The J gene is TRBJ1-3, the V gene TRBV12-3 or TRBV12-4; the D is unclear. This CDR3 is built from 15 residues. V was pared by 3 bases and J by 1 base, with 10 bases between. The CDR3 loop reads CASSLWVRSGNTIYF. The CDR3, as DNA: TGTGCCAGCAGTTTGTGGGTCCGTTCTGGAAACACCATATATTTT.

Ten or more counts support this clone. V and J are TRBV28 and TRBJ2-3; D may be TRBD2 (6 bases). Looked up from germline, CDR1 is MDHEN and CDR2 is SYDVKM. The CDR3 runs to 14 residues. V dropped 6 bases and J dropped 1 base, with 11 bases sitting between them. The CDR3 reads CASRPTSGTDTQYF. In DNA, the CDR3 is TGTGCCAGCAGGCCGACTAGTGGCACAGATACGCAGTATTTT.

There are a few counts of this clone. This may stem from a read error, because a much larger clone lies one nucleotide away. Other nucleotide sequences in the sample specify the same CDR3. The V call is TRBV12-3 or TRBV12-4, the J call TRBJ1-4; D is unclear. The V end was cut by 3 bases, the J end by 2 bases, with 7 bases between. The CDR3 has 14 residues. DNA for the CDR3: TGTGCCAGCAGTTTTAGTACGACTAATGAAAAACTGTTTTTT. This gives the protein CASSFSTTNEKLFF.